This T cell receptor (beta chain) emerged from a study of monozygotic twins with inflammatory bowel disease. A note on this clonotype: Its antigen is not known.

Broader study findings: The existence of one strong signal or clonotype linked to IBD lacked support. Fewer clonotypes were shared with others by IBD patients than by healthy twins, especially with disease activity. Similarity of repertoires did not differ between concordant and discordant twins, possibly from limited power.

CDR1 MDHEN and CDR2 SYDVKM come from the germline V gene. The CDR3 contains 14 residues. TCRdb processed the 5' RACE reads again and assigns one entry to each CDR3 protein, with no DNA. The sample table sets out about 210,000 distinct CDR3 sequences. The sequenced sample was blood. The TCR comes from a human donor with ulcerative colitis or Crohn's disease, or a healthy co-twin of an affected twin (not recorded which). The chain combines TRBV28 with TRBJ1-1. Here the CDR3 reads CASSPIGEDTEAFF.